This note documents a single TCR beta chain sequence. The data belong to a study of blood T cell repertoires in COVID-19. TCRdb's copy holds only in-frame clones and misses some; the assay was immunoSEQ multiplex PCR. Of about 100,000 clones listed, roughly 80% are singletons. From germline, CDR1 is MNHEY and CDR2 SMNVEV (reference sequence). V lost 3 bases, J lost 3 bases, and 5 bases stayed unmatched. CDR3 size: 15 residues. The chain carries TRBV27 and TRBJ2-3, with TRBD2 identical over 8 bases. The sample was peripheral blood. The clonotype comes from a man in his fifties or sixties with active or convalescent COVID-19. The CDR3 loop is CASSFDPGGTDTQYF. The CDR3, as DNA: TGTGCCAGCAGTTTTGACCCGGGGGGGACAGATACGCAGTATTTT.